This TCR beta chain was obtained from a study of glioma-infiltrating T cells after dendritic cell vaccination. Study summary: Treatment, given 2003 to 2012, was autologous tumor lysate-pulsed dendritic cell vaccination.

Sample time point: after dendritic cell vaccination, including at tumor progression/relapse. The junction had 13 bases not matched to a gene; V was cut back by 4 bases and J by 7 bases. This CDR3 has 16 residues. Germline V gene lookup returns CDR1 LNHDA and CDR2 SQIVND (reference sequence). Some clones are missing from TCRdb's copy, which holds only in-frame ones; the method was immunoSEQ multiplex PCR. The sample holds over 90,000 clones, 80% seen once. The source of this sequence is a human donor with glioblastoma. The V and J genes are TRBV19 and TRBJ1-5, with 7 bases aligning to TRBD1. The sequences come from blood, collected after dendritic cell vaccination. As DNA, the CDR3 is TGTGCCAGTAGTACCTTAGGGACAGCGGTTAGACAGCCCCAGCATTTT. Translating it yields CASSTLGTAVRQPQHF.